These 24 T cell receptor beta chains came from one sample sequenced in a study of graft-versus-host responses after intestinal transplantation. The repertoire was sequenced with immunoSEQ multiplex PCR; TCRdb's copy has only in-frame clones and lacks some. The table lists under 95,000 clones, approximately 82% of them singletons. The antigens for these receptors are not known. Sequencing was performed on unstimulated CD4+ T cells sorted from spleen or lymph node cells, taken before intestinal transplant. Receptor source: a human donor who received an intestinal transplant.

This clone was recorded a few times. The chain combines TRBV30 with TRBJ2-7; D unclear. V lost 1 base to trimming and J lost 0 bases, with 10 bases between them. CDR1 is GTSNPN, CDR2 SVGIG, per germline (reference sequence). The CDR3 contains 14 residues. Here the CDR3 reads CAWSDVPSSYEQYF. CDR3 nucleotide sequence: TGTGCCTGGAGTGACGTACCGAGCTCCTACGAGCAGTACTTC. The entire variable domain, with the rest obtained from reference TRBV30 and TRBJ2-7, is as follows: SQTIHQWPATLVQPVGSPLSLECTVEGTSNPNLYWYRQAAGRGLQLLFYSVGIGQISSEVPQNLSASRPQDRQFILSSKKLLLSDSGFYLCAWSDVPSSYEQYFGPGTRLTVT.

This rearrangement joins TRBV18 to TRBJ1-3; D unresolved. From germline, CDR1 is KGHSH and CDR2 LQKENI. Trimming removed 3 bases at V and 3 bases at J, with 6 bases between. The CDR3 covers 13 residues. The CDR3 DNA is TGTGCCAGCTCACCCTCGGGTGGAAACACCATATATTTT. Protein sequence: CASSPSGGNTIYF.

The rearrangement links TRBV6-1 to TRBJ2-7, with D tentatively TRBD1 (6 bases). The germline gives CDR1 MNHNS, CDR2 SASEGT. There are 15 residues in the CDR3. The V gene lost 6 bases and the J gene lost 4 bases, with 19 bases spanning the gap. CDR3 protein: CASRVGTQGWYEQYF. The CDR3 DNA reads TGTGCCAGCAGGGTTGGTACACAGGGATGGTACGAGCAGTACTTC.

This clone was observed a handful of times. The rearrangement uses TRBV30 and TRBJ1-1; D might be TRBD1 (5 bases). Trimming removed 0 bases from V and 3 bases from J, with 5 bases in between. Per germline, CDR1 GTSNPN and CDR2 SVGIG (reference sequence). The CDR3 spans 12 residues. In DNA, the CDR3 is TGTGCCTGGAGTGTCAGGGACACTGAAGCTTTCTTT. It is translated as CAWSVRDTEAFF.

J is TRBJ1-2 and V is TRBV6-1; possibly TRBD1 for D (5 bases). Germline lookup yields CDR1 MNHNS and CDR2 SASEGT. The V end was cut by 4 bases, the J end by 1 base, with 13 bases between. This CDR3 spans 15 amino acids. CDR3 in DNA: TGTGCCAGCAGTGTCACAGGTCCTTTTAACTATGGCTACACCTTC. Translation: CASSVTGPFNYGYTF.

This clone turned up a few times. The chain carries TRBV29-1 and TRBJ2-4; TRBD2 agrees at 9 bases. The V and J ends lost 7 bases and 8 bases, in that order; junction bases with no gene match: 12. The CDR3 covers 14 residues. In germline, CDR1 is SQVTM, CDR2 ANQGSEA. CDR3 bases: TGCAGCGCCATTAGCGGGGGAGGGTGGGACATTCAGTACTTC. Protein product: CSAISGGGWDIQYF. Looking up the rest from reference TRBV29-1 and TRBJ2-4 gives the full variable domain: SAVISQKPSRDICQRGTSLTIQCQVDSQVTMMFWYRQQPGQSLTLIATANQGSEATYESGFVIDKFPISRPNLTFSTLTVSNMSPEDSSIYLCSAISGGGWDIQYFGAGTRLSVL.

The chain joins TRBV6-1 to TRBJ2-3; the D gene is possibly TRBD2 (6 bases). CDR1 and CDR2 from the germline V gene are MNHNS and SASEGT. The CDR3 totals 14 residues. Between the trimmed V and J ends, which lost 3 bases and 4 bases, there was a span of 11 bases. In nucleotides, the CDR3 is TGTGCCAGCAGTGAGGGGGGAGGCGCAGATACGCAGTATTTT. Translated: CASSEGGGADTQYF.

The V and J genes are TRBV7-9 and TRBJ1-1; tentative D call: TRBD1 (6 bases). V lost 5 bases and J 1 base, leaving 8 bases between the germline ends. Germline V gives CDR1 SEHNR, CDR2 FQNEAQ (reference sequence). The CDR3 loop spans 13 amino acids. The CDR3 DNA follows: TGTGCCAGCAGCGGACAGTCGAACACTGAAGCTTTCTTT. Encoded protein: CASSGQSNTEAFF.

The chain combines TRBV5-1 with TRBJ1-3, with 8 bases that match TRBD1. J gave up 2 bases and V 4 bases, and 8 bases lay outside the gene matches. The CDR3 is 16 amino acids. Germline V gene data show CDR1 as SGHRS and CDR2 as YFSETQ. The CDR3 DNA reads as TGCGCCAGCAGCATGAATTTACAGGGGGCTGGAAACACCATATATTTT. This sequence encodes CASSMNLQGAGNTIYF.

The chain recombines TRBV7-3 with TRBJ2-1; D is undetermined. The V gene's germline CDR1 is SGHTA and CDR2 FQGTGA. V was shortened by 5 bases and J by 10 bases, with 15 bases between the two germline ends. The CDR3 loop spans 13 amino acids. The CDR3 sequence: CASSPNPQREQFF. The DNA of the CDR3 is TGTGCCAGCAGCCCCAACCCGCAGCGAGAGCAGTTCTTC.

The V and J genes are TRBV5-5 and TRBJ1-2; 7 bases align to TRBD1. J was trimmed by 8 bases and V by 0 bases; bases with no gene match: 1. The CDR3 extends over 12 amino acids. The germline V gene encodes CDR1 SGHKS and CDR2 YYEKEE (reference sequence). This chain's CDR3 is CASSLEGGGYTF. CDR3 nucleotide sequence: TGTGCCAGCAGCTTGGAAGGGGGCGGCTACACCTTC.

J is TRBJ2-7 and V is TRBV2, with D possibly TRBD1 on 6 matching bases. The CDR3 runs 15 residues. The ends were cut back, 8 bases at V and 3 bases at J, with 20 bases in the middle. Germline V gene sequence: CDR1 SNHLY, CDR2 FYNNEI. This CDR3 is CASLGPGQAYYEQYF. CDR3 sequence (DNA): TGTGCCAGCTTGGGACCGGGACAAGCCTACTACGAGCAGTACTTC.

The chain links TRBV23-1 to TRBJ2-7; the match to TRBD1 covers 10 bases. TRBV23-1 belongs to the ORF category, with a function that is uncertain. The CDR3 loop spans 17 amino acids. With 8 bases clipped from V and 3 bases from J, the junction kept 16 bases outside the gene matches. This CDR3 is CASHHLWGQGTYYEQYF. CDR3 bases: TGCGCCAGCCACCACCTATGGGGACAGGGGACCTACTACGAGCAGTACTTC.

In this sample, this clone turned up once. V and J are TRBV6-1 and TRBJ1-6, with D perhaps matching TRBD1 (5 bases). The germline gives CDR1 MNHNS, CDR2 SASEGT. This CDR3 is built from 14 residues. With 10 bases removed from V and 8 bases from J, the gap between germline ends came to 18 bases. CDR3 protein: CATIPRRGDSPLHF. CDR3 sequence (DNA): TGTGCCACCATCCCGCGGAGGGGCGATTCACCCCTCCACTTT.

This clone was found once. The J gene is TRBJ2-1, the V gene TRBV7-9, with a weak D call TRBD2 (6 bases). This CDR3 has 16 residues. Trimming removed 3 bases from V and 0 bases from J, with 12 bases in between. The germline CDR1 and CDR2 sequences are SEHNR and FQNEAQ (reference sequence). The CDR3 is CASSLWRDNSYNEQFF. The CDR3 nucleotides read TGTGCCAGCAGCTTGTGGCGGGATAACTCCTACAATGAGCAGTTCTTC.

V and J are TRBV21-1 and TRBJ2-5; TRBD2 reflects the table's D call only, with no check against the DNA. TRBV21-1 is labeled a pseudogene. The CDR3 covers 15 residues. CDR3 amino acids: CASRIETAGRETQYF. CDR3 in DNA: TGTGCCAGCAGGATTGAAACGGCGGGGCGGGAGACCCAGTACTTC.

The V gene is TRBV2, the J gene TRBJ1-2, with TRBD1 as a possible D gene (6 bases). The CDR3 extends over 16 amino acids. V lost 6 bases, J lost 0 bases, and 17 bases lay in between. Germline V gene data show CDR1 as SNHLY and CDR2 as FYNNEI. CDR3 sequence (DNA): TGTGCCAGCAGGGGCCTGATCAGGGGAACTAACTATGGCTACACCTTC. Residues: CASRGLIRGTNYGYTF.

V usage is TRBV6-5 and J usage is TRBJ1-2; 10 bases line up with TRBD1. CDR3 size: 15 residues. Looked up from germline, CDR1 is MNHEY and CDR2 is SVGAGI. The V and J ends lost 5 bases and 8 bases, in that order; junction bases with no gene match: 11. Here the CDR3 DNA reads TGTGCCAGCAGTACACCGGGACAGGGGTGGGGCGGCTACACCTTC. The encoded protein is CASSTPGQGWGGYTF.

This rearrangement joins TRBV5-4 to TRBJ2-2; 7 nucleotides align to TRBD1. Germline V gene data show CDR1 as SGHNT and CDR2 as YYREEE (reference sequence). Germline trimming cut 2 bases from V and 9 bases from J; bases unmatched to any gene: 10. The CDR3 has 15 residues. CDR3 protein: CASSFRGGELRELFF. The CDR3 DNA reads TGTGCCAGCAGCTTCCGAGGGGGCGAATTAAGGGAGCTGTTTTTT.

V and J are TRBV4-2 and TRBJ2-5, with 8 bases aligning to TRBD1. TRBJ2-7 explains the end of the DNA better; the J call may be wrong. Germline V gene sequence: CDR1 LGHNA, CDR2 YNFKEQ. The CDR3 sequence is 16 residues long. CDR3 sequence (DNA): TGTGCCAGCAGCCACCGAGGACAGGGTCGACCCTACGAGCAGTACTTC. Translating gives CASSHRGQGRPYEQYF.

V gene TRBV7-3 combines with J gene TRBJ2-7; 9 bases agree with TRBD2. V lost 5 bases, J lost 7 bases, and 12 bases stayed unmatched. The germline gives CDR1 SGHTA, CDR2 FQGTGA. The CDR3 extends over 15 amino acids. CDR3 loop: CASSLIAGALREQYF. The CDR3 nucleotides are TGTGCCAGCAGCCTCATAGCGGGAGCCCTAAGGGAGCAGTACTTC.

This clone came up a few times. The DNA of the CDR3 is TGTGCCACCAAACAGGGGGCGATCCCAGATACGCAGTATTTT. As protein: CATKQGAIPDTQYF. The rearrangement links TRBV27 to TRBJ2-3; TRBD1 matches 9 bases. Germline V gene data show CDR1 as MNHEY and CDR2 as SMNVEV (reference sequence). V lost 10 bases, J lost 4 bases, and 9 bases stayed unmatched. The CDR3 covers 14 residues.

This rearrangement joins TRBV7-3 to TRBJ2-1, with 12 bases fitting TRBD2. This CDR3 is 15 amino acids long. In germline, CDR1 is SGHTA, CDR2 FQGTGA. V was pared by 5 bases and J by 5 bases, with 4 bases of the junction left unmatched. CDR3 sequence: CASSRTSGANNEQFF. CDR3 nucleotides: TGTGCCAGCAGCAGGACTAGCGGGGCTAACAATGAGCAGTTCTTC.

CDR3 sequence: CASSAGELRFSSYNSPLHF. The CDR3 DNA is TGTGCCAGCAGCGCAGGGGAGCTCAGGTTTAGCTCCTATAATTCACCCCTCCACTTT. V is TRBV7-9 and J is TRBJ1-6; TRBD1 might be the D (6 bases). The CDR3 sequence is 19 residues long. The V end lost 5 bases, the J end lost 0 bases, and 20 bases lay between the germline ends. In germline, CDR1 is SEHNR, CDR2 FQNEAQ (reference sequence).